What follows describes a single T cell receptor (beta chain). Its antigen is still unknown. The record has no base qualities; no much larger clone is one base away. TRB CDR3 regions were amplified from genomic DNA with the immunoSEQ two-step, bias-controlled multiplex PCR assay. Sequencing of CDR3 libraries was carried out on an Illumina NextSeq 500. In the original analysis: The immunoSEQ Analyzer platform was used for the initial alignment and bioinformatics, which included bias normalization against synthetic CDR3 analogs. V, D and J gene annotation followed the IMGT database definitions. VDJtools version 1.1.10 and the R package tcR version 2.2.1.11 were used with default settings for further TRBV analyses. GLIPH analysis was performed with version 1.0 using default settings. In CDR3 sequences with at least 5 reads, significant changes in clonotype frequency were tested by a 2-sided binomial test with Benjamini-Hochberg correction (alpha = 0.01). Drawn from immuneACCESS, this table holds only the in-frame rearrangements with V and J called that TCRdb kept. Clones are partly lost; checked studies trace under half to an unresolved V gene and leave the rest unexplained. Clone size and the V and J calls come from that table; the DNA yielded D and trimming. Across this sample there are roughly 20,000 clones, with 84% seen only once. The top ten hold around a third of the sample.

Interpreted using the paper, the time point label stands for: 20-29 weeks after completion of therapy. The patients had received solid-organ transplants and had drug-resistant/recurrent cytomegalovirus. Approximately 10 people from the trial were chosen for repertoire analysis because post-therapy peripheral blood mononuclear cells were available from them. A BD FACSAria III was used to sort viable CD3+CD8+CD4- lymphocytes from PBMCs. The Qiagen DNeasy Kit was used to extract genomic DNA from sorted cells. The data derive from a study of T cell therapy after organ transplantation (dated by TCRdb to between 2019 and 2020). Study-wide context: The therapy products consisted of autologous CMV-specific T cells grown in vitro for approximately 14 days using a peptide pool of 30 HLA class I and II CMV epitopes. This study was a follow-up analysis of the TRBV repertoire from an open-label phase I trial that tested autologous CMV-specific adoptive T cell therapy in people who had received solid-organ transplants. Each patient got up to 6 T cell doses, given every 2 weeks, and was then monitored for under 30 weeks after finishing therapy. Long-term post-therapy samples were available for only about 75% of the 10 patients. A median of 1.92 x 10^8 CMV-specific T cells was administered to patients across 2 to 6 intravenous infusions. Among the roughly 10 patients, eight were classed as clinical responders, while two were classed as nonresponders. Blood samples for the long-term post-therapy time point were taken 20 to 29 weeks after therapy ended.

The investigation overall reported the following: Nonresponders showed marked pretherapy clonal expansions with minimal repertoire change after therapy. Fold change in CD8 clonality after therapy was inversely correlated with pretherapy clonality, suggesting that less biased repertoires were more receptive to remodeling. Both transferred clonotypes and endogenous clonotypes not detected in the therapy products appeared to be included in post-therapy reconstitution. Because the cohort was small, confounders such as concurrent antirejection and antiviral medications could not be assessed. Reduced sample coverage from poor CD8+ T cell yield may be reflected in the few expansions detected in nonresponders.

The CDR3 sequence holds 17 residues, the cysteine and phenylalanine included. Solely the CDR3 DNA is kept, with 51 bases framed from the first base. The CDR1 and CDR2 encoded by the germline V gene are SGDLS and YYNGEE. Trimming takes 3 bases off V and 1 base off J; junction bases not matched to a gene: 11. The sequence derives from a human patient who had received a solid organ transplant and had CMV disease. In transplant recipients, some T cells may be of donor rather than host origin. This specimen consisted of CD8+ T cells from blood, obtained after autologous CMV-specific T cell therapy. The rearranged chain carries TRBV9 and TRBJ2-7; TRBD1 matches 9 bases in the middle. DNA sequence: TGTGCCAGCAGCGCCCCAGGGACAGGGTCGACGTCCTACGAGCAGTACTTC. This translates into CASSAPGTGSTSYEQYF.